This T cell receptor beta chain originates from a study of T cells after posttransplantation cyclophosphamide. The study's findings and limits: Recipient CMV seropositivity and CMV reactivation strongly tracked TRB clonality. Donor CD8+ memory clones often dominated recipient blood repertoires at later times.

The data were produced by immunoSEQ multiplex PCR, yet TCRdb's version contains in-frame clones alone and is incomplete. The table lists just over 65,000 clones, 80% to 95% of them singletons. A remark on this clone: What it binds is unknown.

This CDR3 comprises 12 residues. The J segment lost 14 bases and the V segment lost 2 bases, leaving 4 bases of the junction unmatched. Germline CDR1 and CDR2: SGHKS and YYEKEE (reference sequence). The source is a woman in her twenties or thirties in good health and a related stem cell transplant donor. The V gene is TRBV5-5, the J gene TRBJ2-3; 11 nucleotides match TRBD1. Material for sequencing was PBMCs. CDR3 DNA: TGTGCCAGCAGCTTACGGGACAGGGGGTCGTATTTT. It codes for CASSLRDRGSYF.